A selection of T cell receptor beta chains follows, all from one sample in a study of blood T cells in healthy people across ages. One entry per CDR3 protein, called by TCRdb with MiXCR from the 5' RACE reads. The sample has roughly 1,800,000 distinct CDR3 sequences; roughly 50% are singletons. The sample comprised blood. The receptor source for this set is a woman between 40 and 55 years old in good health. Both conserved end residues are part of each CDR3. D genes are given only for firm matches. Expanded clones are given a class, and other clones once, few, many or no size at all.

j_gene: TRBJ2-5
len: 15
v_gene: TRBV7-6
abundance: .
d_gene: .
CDR3nt: TGTGCCAGCAGCTTTGTGAAGGGGAACCTAGAGACCCAGTACTTC
CDR3aa: CASSFVKGNLETQYF

j_gene: TRBJ2-5
len: 15
v_gene: TRBV20-1
abundance: .
d_gene: TRBD2
CDR3nt: TGCAGTGCTAATGGAATAGCGGGTGCTCCAGAGACCCAGTACTTC
CDR3aa: CSANGIAGAPETQYF

j_gene: TRBJ2-1
len: 15
v_gene: TRBV3-1
abundance: once
d_gene: .
CDR3nt: TGTGCCAGCAGCCAAGATCTGGCCATAAGGGATGAGCAGTTCTTC
CDR3aa: CASSQDLAIRDEQFF

j_gene: TRBJ2-1
len: 18
v_gene: TRBV24-1
abundance: .
d_gene: TRBD1
CDR3nt: TGTGCCACCAGTGATATGGGACAGGGAATCTACCAGACCCATGAGCAGTTCTTC
CDR3aa: CATSDMGQGIYQTHEQFF

j_gene: TRBJ1-1
len: 14
v_gene: TRBV4-1
abundance: .
d_gene: .
CDR3nt: TGCGCCAGCAGCCAAGAGTCTGGAGCCACTGAAGCTTTCTTT
CDR3aa: CASSQESGATEAFF

j_gene: TRBJ2-5
len: 20
v_gene: TRBV27
abundance: .
d_gene: TRBD2
CDR3nt: TGTGCCAGCAGTTTACTACCGAAAGTGCTCAGCGGGAAAAACATCGAGACCCAGTACTTC
CDR3aa: CASSLLPKVLSGKNIETQYF

j_gene: TRBJ1-5
len: 16
v_gene: TRBV5-8
abundance: once
d_gene: .
CDR3nt: TGTGCCAGCAGCCCAGGGGAGAGGGGAAGCAATCAGCCCCAGCATTTT
CDR3aa: CASSPGERGSNQPQHF

j_gene: TRBJ1-2
len: 16
v_gene: TRBV4-3
abundance: .
d_gene: .
CDR3nt: TGCGCCAGCAGCCAATCCTTGGGGTCGAGCAACTATGGCTACACCTTC
CDR3aa: CASSQSLGSSNYGYTF

j_gene: TRBJ2-4
len: 12
v_gene: TRBV6-2/TRBV6-3
abundance: few
d_gene: .
CDR3nt: TGTGCCACCACCTTCGGGGCGCACATTCAGTACTTC
CDR3aa: CATTFGAHIQYF

j_gene: TRBJ2-1
len: 14
v_gene: TRBV9
abundance: once
d_gene: .
CDR3nt: TGTGCCAGCAGCTCGGACCCAGGTGGGTTGGGGCAGTTCTTC
CDR3aa: CASSSDPGGLGQFF

j_gene: TRBJ1-4
len: 16
v_gene: TRBV9
abundance: .
d_gene: .
CDR3nt: TGTGCCAGCATAGGGGCCCCAGGGAAAGGGGATGAGAAACTGTTTTTT
CDR3aa: CASIGAPGKGDEKLFF

j_gene: TRBJ2-1
len: 12
v_gene: TRBV20-1
abundance: .
d_gene: .
CDR3nt: TGCAGTGCTAGGTTTGTGTCCAATGAGCAGTTCTTC
CDR3aa: CSARFVSNEQFF

j_gene: TRBJ2-7
len: 18
v_gene: TRBV20-1
abundance: few
d_gene: TRBD2
CDR3nt: TGCAGTGCTAGAGTGGGGGCCCTAGCGGGGTCGACCTCCTACGAGCAGTACTTC
CDR3aa: CSARVGALAGSTSYEQYF

j_gene: TRBJ2-1
len: 13
v_gene: TRBV20-1
abundance: few
d_gene: .
CDR3nt: TGCAGTGCTAGAGACCCGACAGTGTCTGAGCAGTTCTTC
CDR3aa: CSARDPTVSEQFF

j_gene: TRBJ2-5
len: 13
v_gene: TRBV12-3/TRBV12-4
abundance: few
d_gene: TRBD1
CDR3nt: TGTGCCAGCACCCCGACAGGGGTAGAGACCCAGTACTTC
CDR3aa: CASTPTGVETQYF

j_gene: TRBJ2-6
len: 19
v_gene: TRBV3-1
abundance: .
d_gene: .
CDR3nt: TGTGCCAGCAGCCAAGACGGCGGGTCCCTGAGCTCTGGGGCCAACGTCCTGACTTTC
CDR3aa: CASSQDGGSLSSGANVLTF

j_gene: TRBJ2-5
len: 16
v_gene: TRBV7-9
abundance: few
d_gene: .
CDR3nt: TGTGCCAGCAGCTTACATAAGGAGACCTCTCCAGAGACCCAGTACTTC
CDR3aa: CASSLHKETSPETQYF

j_gene: TRBJ2-3
len: 15
v_gene: TRBV7-2
abundance: .
d_gene: .
CDR3nt: TGTGCCAGCAGCCGGGACACGGCTCGCACAGATACGCAGTATTTT
CDR3aa: CASSRDTARTDTQYF

j_gene: TRBJ1-2
len: 13
v_gene: TRBV6-2/TRBV6-3
abundance: few
d_gene: .
CDR3nt: TGTGCCAGCACCAACCCTGTAGATGGTGGCTACACCTTC
CDR3aa: CASTNPVDGGYTF

j_gene: TRBJ2-7
len: 13
v_gene: TRBV20-1
abundance: .
d_gene: .
CDR3nt: TGCAGTGCTAGAGATCGGGGGGCACGCGAGCAGTACTTC
CDR3aa: CSARDRGAREQYF

j_gene: TRBJ2-3
len: 14
v_gene: TRBV6-5
abundance: .
d_gene: .
CDR3nt: TGTGCCAGCAGTTATGGCCGGCTCGGGTATACGCAGTATTTT
CDR3aa: CASSYGRLGYTQYF

j_gene: TRBJ2-6
len: 16
v_gene: TRBV6-2/TRBV6-3
abundance: few
d_gene: .
CDR3nt: TGTGCCAGCAGTCCAGGACAGTTCTCTGGGGCCAACGTCCTGACTTTC
CDR3aa: CASSPGQFSGANVLTF

j_gene: TRBJ2-3
len: 16
v_gene: TRBV20-1
abundance: .
d_gene: TRBD2
CDR3nt: TGCAGTGCTAGCCCCTTCGCAAGCGGGGGGGTAGATACGCAGTATTTT
CDR3aa: CSASPFASGGVDTQYF

j_gene: TRBJ2-1
len: 16
v_gene: TRBV4-3
abundance: .
d_gene: .
CDR3nt: TGCGCCAGCAGCCAAGAAGGGGGGGTGCTCTACAATGAGCAGTTCTTC
CDR3aa: CASSQEGGVLYNEQFF

j_gene: TRBJ1-5
len: 16
v_gene: TRBV20-1
abundance: .
d_gene: .
CDR3nt: TGCAGTGCTAGAGACCAAACGGACAGTGATGATCAGCCCCAGCATTTT
CDR3aa: CSARDQTDSDDQPQHF

j_gene: TRBJ1-5
len: 16
v_gene: TRBV20-1
abundance: .
d_gene: .
CDR3nt: TGCAGTGCTAGAGTATCCAGGAGGAATAGCAATCAGCCCCAGCATTTT
CDR3aa: CSARVSRRNSNQPQHF